These T cell receptor beta chains were read from a single sample in a study of blood T cell repertoires in COVID-19. Some clones are missing from TCRdb's copy, which holds only in-frame ones; the method was immunoSEQ multiplex PCR. The sample consists of fewer than 350,000 clones, roughly 85% of them appearing once. The sequenced sample consisted of PBMCs or T cells enriched from blood (not recorded which). The receptor set was obtained from a man aged 25-45 years who had recovered from COVID-19. Both conserved end residues are part of each CDR3. A D gene is named only where the DNA matches it firmly. Expanded clones are given a class, and other clones once, few, many or no size at all.

j_call d_call v_call clone_size cdr3_nt cdr3_aa
TRBJ2-5 TRBD2 TRBV7-8 NA TGTGCCAGCAGCTCCGGGGGGGGAGAGACCCAGTACTTC CASSSGGGETQYF
TRBJ1-6 NA TRBV7-2 NA TGTGCCAGCAGCTCACGTGCCAGAATCAATTCACCCCTCCACTTT CASSSRARINSPLHF
TRBJ2-5 NA TRBV7-2 NA TGTGCCAGCAGCTTCTCCGAGACCCAGTACTTC CASSFSETQYF
TRBJ2-3 NA TRBV9 NA TGTGCCAGCAGCGTAGCAGGGGTCATAGATACGCAGTATTTT CASSVAGVIDTQYF
TRBJ2-7 TRBD2 TRBV7-2 few TGTGCCAGCAGCCCCCGGACTAGCGGGGGGGCCCACTCCTACGAGCAGTACTTC CASSPRTSGGAHSYEQYF
TRBJ2-1 TRBD2 TRBV5-4 NA TGTGCCAGCAGCCCCAGGACTAGCGGAGTTTTTGGTGAGCAGTTCTTC CASSPRTSGVFGEQFF
TRBJ1-4 NA TRBV18 once TGTGCCAGCTCTACCTACGGGAGTGAAAAACTGTTTTTT CASSTYGSEKLFF
TRBJ2-3 TRBD2 TRBV29-1 NA TGCAGCGAAAGTAGCGGGGGGATGGATACGCAGTATTTT CSESSGGMDTQYF
TRBJ1-4 NA TRBV5-4 NA TGTGCCAGCAGCGGACAGAATAATGAAAAACTGTTTTTT CASSGQNNEKLFF
TRBJ1-3 NA TRBV13 NA TGTGCCAGCAGCTTAGAGGCAGGAACTGGAAACACCATATATTTT CASSLEAGTGNTIYF
TRBJ1-1 NA TRBV19 NA TGTGCCAGCGGAAACCGAACAGGGATGAACACTGAAGCTTTCTTT CASGNRTGMNTEAFF
TRBJ1-1 NA TRBV29-1 NA TGCAGCGTTGAGGGGGGATGGTCCACTGAAGCTTTCTTT CSVEGGWSTEAFF
TRBJ1-5 NA TRBV6-5 few TGTGCCAGCAGCCCGGGGGAAAAGCGCAATCAGCCCCAGCATTTT CASSPGEKRNQPQHF
TRBJ2-5 TRBD2 TRBV4-3 NA TGCGCCAGCAGCCAAGACAGACTAGCGGGGGAAGAGACCCAGTACTTC CASSQDRLAGEETQYF
TRBJ1-4 TRBD1 TRBV4-1 NA TGCGCCAGCAGTCAAGTACCAGGACAGGGTGAAAAACTGTTTTTT CASSQVPGQGEKLFF
TRBJ2-5 NA TRBV7-6 NA TGTGCCAGCAGCTTAGCGCTGGGGGGAGAGACCCAGTACTTC CASSLALGGETQYF
TRBJ2-5 TRBD1 TRBV5-4 few TGTGCCAGCAGCTCAGGGACAGGGGAAGAGACCCAGTACTTC CASSSGTGEETQYF
TRBJ1-6 TRBD1 TRBV2 NA TGTGCCAGCAGTGTGCGTGCACAGGGGGTTTCCTATAATTCACCCCTCCACTTT CASSVRAQGVSYNSPLHF
TRBJ2-1 TRBD2 TRBV6-2/TRBV6-3 NA TGTGCCAGCAGTTACGGGACTAAGCAGTTCTTC CASSYGTKQFF
TRBJ2-1 NA TRBV11-2 NA TGTGCCAGCAGCCTTGACAGATACGAGCAGTTCTTC CASSLDRYEQFF
TRBJ2-1 TRBD2 TRBV5-1 NA TGCGCCAGCAGCCCACTCGGGACTAGCGGGGGGGCCGACAATGAGCAGTTCTTC CASSPLGTSGGADNEQFF
TRBJ2-2 TRBD1 TRBV9 NA TGTGCCAGCAGCGCCCGGACAGGGAAGAACACCGGGGAGCTGTTTTTT CASSARTGKNTGELFF
TRBJ1-5 NA TRBV12-3/TRBV12-4 NA TGTGCCAGCAGCGTGGGAGATAATCAGCCCCAGCATTTT CASSVGDNQPQHF
TRBJ1-1 NA TRBV19 NA TGTGCCAGTAAGCCGCGGGGTTCCACTGAAGCTTTCTTT CASKPRGSTEAFF
TRBJ1-2 TRBD1 TRBV3-1/TRBV3-2 NA TGTGCCAGCAGCCCACAGGGGTACTATGGCTACACCTTC CASSPQGYYGYTF
TRBJ1-6 TRBD1 TRBV30 NA TGTGCCTGGAGTGGACAGGGGAAAAACCCCTATAATTCACCCCTCCACTTT CAWSGQGKNPYNSPLHF
TRBJ1-2 NA TRBV2 NA TGTGCCAGCAGTCCGGACAGTAACTATGGCTACACCTTC CASSPDSNYGYTF
TRBJ2-7 TRBD2 TRBV6-2/TRBV6-3 NA TGTGCCAGCAGTAGACTAGCGGGGAGCTACGAGCAGTACTTC CASSRLAGSYEQYF
TRBJ2-3 TRBD1 TRBV4-1 NA TGCGCCAGCAGCCCGGACCCGGGACAGGGGAGGACAGATACGCAGTATTTT CASSPDPGQGRTDTQYF
TRBJ1-2 TRBD1 TRBV9 NA TGTGCCAGCAGCGCGGACAGGGCGATTAGGGGCTACACCTTC CASSADRAIRGYTF
TRBJ1-2 NA TRBV12-3/TRBV12-4 NA TGTGCCAGCAGTTTTGTGGGGGCTAGGGGCTACACCTTC CASSFVGARGYTF
TRBJ2-1 TRBD2 TRBV7-2 NA TGTGCCAGCAGCACGGGACTAGCGGGGTACAATGAGCAGTTCTTC CASSTGLAGYNEQFF
TRBJ1-1 NA TRBV5-1 NA TGCGCCAGCAGCAGAGACAGCCTGAACACTGAAGCTTTCTTT CASSRDSLNTEAFF
TRBJ1-3 TRBD1 TRBV5-4 NA TGTGCCAGCAGCTACGGGACAGACTCTGGAAACACCATATATTTT CASSYGTDSGNTIYF
TRBJ1-1 NA TRBV5-5 NA TGTGCCAGCAGCCCGACCGGGGTGGTGGGCACTGAAGCTTTCTTT CASSPTGVVGTEAFF
TRBJ2-3 TRBD1 TRBV9 NA TGTGCCAGCAGCGTAGGACAGGGCTCTTCAACAGATACGCAGTATTTT CASSVGQGSSTDTQYF
TRBJ1-4 TRBD1 TRBV24-1 NA TGTGCCACCAGTGATTCTCGACAGGGGGGCGAAAAACTGTTTTTT CATSDSRQGGEKLFF
TRBJ2-6 TRBD2 TRBV29-1 NA TGCAGCGCCCTAGCGGACGGGGCCAACGTCCTGACTTTC CSALADGANVLTF
TRBJ1-2 TRBD1 TRBV27 NA TGTGCCAGCAGTCCATCACCGACAGGGGGCGGCTATGGCTACACCTTC CASSPSPTGGGYGYTF
TRBJ1-5 TRBD1 TRBV3-1/TRBV3-2 NA TGTGCCAGCAGCCAAGCGGGACAGGGACTGAGGAATCAGCCCCAGCATTTT CASSQAGQGLRNQPQHF
TRBJ1-5 NA TRBV7-2 many TGTGCCAGCAGCTTAGAGCAAAATCAGCCCCAGCATTTT CASSLEQNQPQHF
TRBJ1-6 NA TRBV3-1/TRBV3-2 NA TGTGCCAGCAGCCCCACGGGATTCAATTCACCCCTCCACTTT CASSPTGFNSPLHF
TRBJ1-1 TRBD1 TRBV4-2 NA TGTGCCAGCAGCCAAGGCAGACAGGGCCTTGGGGAAGCTTTCTTT CASSQGRQGLGEAFF
TRBJ2-1 TRBD2 TRBV30 NA TGTGCCTGGAGTGTCTTGGGACTAGCGAATGAGCAGTTCTTC CAWSVLGLANEQFF
TRBJ1-1 NA TRBV29-1 NA TGCAGCGTTGGGTTGGACAGTACTGAAGCTTTCTTT CSVGLDSTEAFF
TRBJ2-3 NA TRBV5-1 NA TGCGCCAGCAGCTTGGTAGCCGAAGATACGCAGTATTTT CASSLVAEDTQYF
TRBJ1-1 NA TRBV5-1 NA TGCGCCAGCAGCTTGGCCCCGGGAAACACTGAAGCTTTCTTT CASSLAPGNTEAFF
TRBJ2-3 NA TRBV4-1 once TGCGCCAGCAGCCAAGAATCCGCCACAGTAGCAGATACGCAGTATTTT CASSQESATVADTQYF
TRBJ1-1 NA TRBV7-2 NA TGTGCCAGCAGTTTGAGACAGACGAACACTGAAGCTTTCTTT CASSLRQTNTEAFF
TRBJ1-4 NA TRBV5-1 few TGCGCCAGCAGCTTGGGTCCGCTAGCTAATGAAAAACTGTTTTTT CASSLGPLANEKLFF
TRBJ1-2 NA TRBV3-1/TRBV3-2 NA TGTGCCAGCAGCCCACCACAGGGAGAGGGCTACACCTTC CASSPPQGEGYTF
TRBJ2-1 TRBD1 TRBV9 once TGTGCCAGCAGCTTGGGACAGGGGATTCCCTACAATGAGCAGTTCTTC CASSLGQGIPYNEQFF
TRBJ1-4 NA TRBV4-2 few TGTGCCAGCAGCCAAGACCTGGGAGCCGGCAGAAAGGATGAAAAACTGTTTTTT CASSQDLGAGRKDEKLFF
TRBJ2-5 TRBD2 TRBV24-1 once TGTGCCACCCAAGGACTAGGGGTGGGAGAGACCCAGTACTTC CATQGLGVGETQYF
TRBJ1-5 TRBD1 TRBV18 NA TGTGCCAGCTCCCCGGGACAGGGGAGTAATCAGCCCCAGCATTTT CASSPGQGSNQPQHF
TRBJ2-2 TRBD1 TRBV7-2 NA TGTGCCAGCAGCTCAGACAGGGTATACGGGGAGCTGTTTTTT CASSSDRVYGELFF
TRBJ2-5 NA TRBV1 NA TGCACCAGCAGCCAAGGGGGGACTAGCGGGGGAGAAGAGACCCAGTACTTC CTSSQGGTSGGEETQYF